The 6 T cell receptor beta chains reported below all come from one sample, sequenced in a study of blood T cell repertoires in COVID-19. Clones were sequenced by immunoSEQ multiplex PCR, and TCRdb holds only the in-frame ones, with some missing. The table includes around 400,000 clones, about 88% detected once. Sequencing was performed on PBMCs or T cells enriched from blood (not recorded which). These receptors were obtained from a woman under 30 who had been exposed to COVID-19.

The chain has TRBV29-1 and TRBJ1-2, with 11 bases matching TRBD1. The CDR3 is 14 residues long. CDR1 is SQVTM and CDR2 is ANQGSEA in the germline V gene. CDR3 residues: CATPGQGGGYGYTF. In nucleotides, the CDR3 is TGCGCAACGCCGGGACAGGGGGGCGGGTATGGCTACACCTTC. Based on the CDR3 plus reference TRBV29-1 and TRBJ1-2, the full variable domain is SAVISQKPSRDICQRGTSLTIQCQVDSQVTMMFWYRQQPGQSLTLIATANQGSEATYESGFVIDKFPISRPNLTFSTLTVSNMSPEDSSIYLCATPGQGGGYGYTFGSGTRLTVV.

The chain links TRBV27 to TRBJ2-1, with TRBD2 matching over 7 bases. This CDR3 has 15 residues. Germline trimming cut 5 bases from V and 7 bases from J; bases unmatched to any gene: 11. CDR1 is MNHEY and CDR2 is SMNVEV in the germline V gene (reference sequence). The CDR3 sequence is CASSGGGGWNNEQFF. The CDR3 DNA reads TGTGCCAGCAGTGGGGGGGGAGGGTGGAATAATGAGCAGTTCTTC.

V usage is TRBV6-5 and J usage is TRBJ2-7, with a weak D call TRBD1 (6 bases). V shed 5 bases and J shed 3 bases, with 11 bases lying between them. The CDR3 loop spans 13 amino acids. CDR1 and CDR2 (germline): MNHEY, SVGAGI. The CDR3: CASSPPGHYEQYF. The CDR3 DNA is TGTGCCAGCAGTCCTCCGGGACACTACGAGCAGTACTTC.

In this sample, this clone turned up once. V usage is TRBV4-1 and J usage is TRBJ2-7, with D possibly matching TRBD1 (5 bases). The CDR3 length is 12 residues. V lost 1 base and J lost 9, with 10 bases in between. Germline loops: CDR1 MGHRA, CDR2 YSYEKL. The CDR3 reads CASSQANQGQYF. Here the CDR3 DNA reads TGCGCCAGCAGCCAAGCCAACCAGGGGCAGTACTTC.

This clone occurred a few times. Distinct nucleotide sequences in the sample also encode this CDR3. V gene TRBV4-3 combines with J gene TRBJ1-4; 10 nucleotides match TRBD1. Germline V gene sequence: CDR1 LGHNA, CDR2 YSLEER. This CDR3 has 15 amino acids. The trim removed 1 base at V and 6 bases at J, leaving 2 bases unmatched. The DNA for the CDR3 is TGCGCCAGCAGCCAAGGCGGGACAGGGGATGAAAAACTGTTTTTT. Protein sequence: CASSQGGTGDEKLFF.

The chain uses TRBV4-3 and TRBJ2-5, with D maybe TRBD1 (6 bases). Trimming left V 3 bases short and J 1 base short, with 9 bases between. The germline gives CDR1 LGHNA, CDR2 YSLEER. CDR3 size: 14 residues. The CDR3 protein is CASSQGTIQETQYF. The CDR3 region has the DNA TGCGCCAGCAGCCAGGGGACAATCCAAGAGACCCAGTACTTC.